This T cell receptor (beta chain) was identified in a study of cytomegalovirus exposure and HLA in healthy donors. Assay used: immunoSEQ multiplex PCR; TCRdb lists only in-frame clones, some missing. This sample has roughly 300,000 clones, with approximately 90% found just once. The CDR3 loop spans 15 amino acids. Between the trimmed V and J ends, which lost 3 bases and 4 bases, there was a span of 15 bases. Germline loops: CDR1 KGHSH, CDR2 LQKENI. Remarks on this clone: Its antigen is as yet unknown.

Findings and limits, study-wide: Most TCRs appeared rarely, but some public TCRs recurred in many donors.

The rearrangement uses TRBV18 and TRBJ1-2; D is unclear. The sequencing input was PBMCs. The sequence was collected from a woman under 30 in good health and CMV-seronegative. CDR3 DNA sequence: TGTGCCAGCTCACCCGTCGGTGAGGGCATCTATGGCTACACCTTC. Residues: CASSPVGEGIYGYTF.